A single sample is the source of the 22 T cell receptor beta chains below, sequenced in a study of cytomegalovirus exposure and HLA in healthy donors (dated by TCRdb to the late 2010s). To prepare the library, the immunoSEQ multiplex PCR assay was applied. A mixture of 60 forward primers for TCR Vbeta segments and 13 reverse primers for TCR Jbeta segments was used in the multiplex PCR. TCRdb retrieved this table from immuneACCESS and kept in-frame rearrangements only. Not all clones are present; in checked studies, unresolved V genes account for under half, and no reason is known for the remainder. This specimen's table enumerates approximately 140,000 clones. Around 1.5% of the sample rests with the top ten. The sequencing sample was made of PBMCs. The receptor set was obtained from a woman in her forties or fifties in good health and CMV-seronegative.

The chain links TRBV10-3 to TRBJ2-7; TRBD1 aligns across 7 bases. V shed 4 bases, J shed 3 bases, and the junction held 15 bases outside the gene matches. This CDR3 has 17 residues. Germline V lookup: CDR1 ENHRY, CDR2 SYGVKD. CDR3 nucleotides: TGTGCCATCAGTGTGTTGGGAAGATGGACAGGTCACTACGAGCAGTACTTC. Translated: CAISVLGRWTGHYEQYF.

The CDR3 DNA follows: TGTGCCAGCAGCGCCCCTAGGGACAGGGCCTACGAGCAGTACTTC. Its protein product is CASSAPRDRAYEQYF. The V and J genes are TRBV2 and TRBJ2-7, with 9 bases that match TRBD1. V shed 6 bases and J 2 bases; nucleotides not matched to a gene: 8. Germline lookup yields CDR1 SNHLY and CDR2 FYNNEI. CDR3 length equals 15 residues.

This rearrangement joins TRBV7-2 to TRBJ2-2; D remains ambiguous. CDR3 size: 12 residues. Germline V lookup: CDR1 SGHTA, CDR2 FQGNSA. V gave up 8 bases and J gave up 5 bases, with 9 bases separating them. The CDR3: CASAYSTGELFF. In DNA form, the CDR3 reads TGTGCCAGCGCTTATAGTACCGGGGAGCTGTTTTTT. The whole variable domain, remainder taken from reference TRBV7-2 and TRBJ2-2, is GAGVSQSPSNKVTEKGKDVELRCDPISGHTALYWYRQSLGQGLEFLIYFQGNSAPDKSGLPSDRFSAERTGGSVSTLTIQRTQQEDSAVYLCASAYSTGELFFGEGSRLTVL.

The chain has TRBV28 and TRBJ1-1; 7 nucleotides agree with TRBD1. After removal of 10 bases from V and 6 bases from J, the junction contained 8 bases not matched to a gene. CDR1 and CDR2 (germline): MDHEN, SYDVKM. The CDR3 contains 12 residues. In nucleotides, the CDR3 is TGTGCCACCCAACAGGGGATATCTGAAGCTTTCTTT. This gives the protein CATQQGISEAFF.

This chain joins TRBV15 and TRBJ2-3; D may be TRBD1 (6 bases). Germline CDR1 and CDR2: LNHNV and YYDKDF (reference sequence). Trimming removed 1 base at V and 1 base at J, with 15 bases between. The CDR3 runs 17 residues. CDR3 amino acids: CATSRGTQGAGTDTQYF. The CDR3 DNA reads TGTGCCACCAGCAGAGGTACACAGGGAGCAGGCACAGATACGCAGTATTTT.

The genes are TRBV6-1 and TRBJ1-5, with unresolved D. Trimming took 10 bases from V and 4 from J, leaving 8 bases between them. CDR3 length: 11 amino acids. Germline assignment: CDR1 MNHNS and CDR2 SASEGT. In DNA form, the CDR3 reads TGTGCCACCGACACGAATCAGCCCCAGCATTTT. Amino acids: CATDTNQPQHF.

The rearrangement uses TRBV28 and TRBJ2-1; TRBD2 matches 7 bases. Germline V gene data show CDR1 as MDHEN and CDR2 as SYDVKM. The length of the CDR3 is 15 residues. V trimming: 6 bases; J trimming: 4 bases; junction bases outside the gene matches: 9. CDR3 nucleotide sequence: TGTGCCAGCAGGTCGCGAGCGGGATTATACAATGAGCAGTTCTTC. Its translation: CASRSRAGLYNEQFF.

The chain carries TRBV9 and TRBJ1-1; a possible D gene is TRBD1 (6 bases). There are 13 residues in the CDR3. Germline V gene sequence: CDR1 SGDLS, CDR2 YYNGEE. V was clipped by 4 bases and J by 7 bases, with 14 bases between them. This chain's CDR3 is CASSPWGQGEAFF. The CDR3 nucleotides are TGTGCCAGCAGCCCGTGGGGGCAGGGTGAAGCTTTCTTT.

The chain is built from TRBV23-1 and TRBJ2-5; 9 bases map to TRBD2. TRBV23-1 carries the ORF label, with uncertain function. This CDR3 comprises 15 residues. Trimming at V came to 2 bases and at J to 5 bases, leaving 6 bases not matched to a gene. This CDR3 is CASSQPGLAHETQYF. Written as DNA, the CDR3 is TGCGCCAGCAGTCAACCGGGACTAGCACATGAGACCCAGTACTTC.

CDR3 bases: TGTGCCAGCACTACCGAGGCACAAGAGACCCAGTACTTC. Protein sequence: CASTTEAQETQYF. J is TRBJ2-5 and V is TRBV6-1; no clear D gene. Trimming removed 7 bases at V and 2 bases at J, with 11 bases between. Germline CDR1 is MNHNS and CDR2 is SASEGT. This CDR3 region has 13 residues.

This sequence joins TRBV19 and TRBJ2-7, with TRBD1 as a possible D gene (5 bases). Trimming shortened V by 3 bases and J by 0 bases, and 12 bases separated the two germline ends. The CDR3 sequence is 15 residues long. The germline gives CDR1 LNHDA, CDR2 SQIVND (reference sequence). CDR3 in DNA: TGTGCCAGTAGTATTATGGCAGGGCCCTCCTACGAGCAGTACTTC. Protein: CASSIMAGPSYEQYF.

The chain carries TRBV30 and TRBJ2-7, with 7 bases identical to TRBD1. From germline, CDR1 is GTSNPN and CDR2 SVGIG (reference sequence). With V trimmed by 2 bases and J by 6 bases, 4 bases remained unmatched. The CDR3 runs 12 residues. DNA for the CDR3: TGTGCCTGGAGTAGACAGGGTGGCGAGCAGTACTTC. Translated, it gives CAWSRQGGEQYF.

The CDR3 sequence is CASSPGQGGTEAFF. The CDR3 DNA reads as TGTGCCAGCAGCCCAGGACAGGGTGGCACTGAAGCTTTCTTT. This chain uses TRBV5-5 with TRBJ1-1; 8 bases align to TRBD1. Trimming cost V 4 bases and J 4 bases; bases outside gene matches: 6. The length of the CDR3 is 14 residues. CDR1 is SGHKS, CDR2 YYEKEE, per germline (reference sequence). The entire variable domain, with the rest obtained from reference TRBV5-5 and TRBJ1-1, is as follows: DAGVTQSPTHLIKTRGQQVTLRCSPISGHKSVSWYQQVLGQGPQFIFQYYEKEERGRGNFPDRFSARQFPNYSSELNVNALLLGDSALYLCASSPGQGGTEAFFGQGTRLTVV.

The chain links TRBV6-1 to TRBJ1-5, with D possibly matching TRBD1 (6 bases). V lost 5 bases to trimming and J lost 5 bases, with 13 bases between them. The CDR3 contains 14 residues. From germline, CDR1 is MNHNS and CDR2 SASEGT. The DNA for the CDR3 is TGTGCCAGCAGTCCGACAGGCCGGCATCAGCCCCAGCATTTT. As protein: CASSPTGRHQPQHF.

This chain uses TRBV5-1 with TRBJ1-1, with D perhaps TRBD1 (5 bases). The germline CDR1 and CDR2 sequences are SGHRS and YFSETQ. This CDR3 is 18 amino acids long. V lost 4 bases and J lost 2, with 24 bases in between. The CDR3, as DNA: TGCGCCAGCAGCCTCCTCGGGAGGGGACTCAATGTAAACACTGAAGCTTTCTTT. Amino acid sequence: CASSLLGRGLNVNTEAFF.

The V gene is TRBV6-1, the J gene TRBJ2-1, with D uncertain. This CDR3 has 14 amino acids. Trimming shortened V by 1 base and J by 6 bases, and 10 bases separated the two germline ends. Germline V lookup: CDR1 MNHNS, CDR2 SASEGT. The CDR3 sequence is CASSEVMGFNEQFF. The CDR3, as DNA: TGTGCCAGCAGTGAAGTTATGGGCTTCAATGAGCAGTTCTTC.

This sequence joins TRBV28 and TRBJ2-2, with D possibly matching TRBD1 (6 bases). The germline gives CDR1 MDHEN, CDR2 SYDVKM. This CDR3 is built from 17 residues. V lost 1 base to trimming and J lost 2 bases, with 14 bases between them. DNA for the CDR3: TGTGCCAGCAGTTTATTAGGGACATCCGACAACACCGGGGAGCTGTTTTTT. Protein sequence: CASSLLGTSDNTGELFF.

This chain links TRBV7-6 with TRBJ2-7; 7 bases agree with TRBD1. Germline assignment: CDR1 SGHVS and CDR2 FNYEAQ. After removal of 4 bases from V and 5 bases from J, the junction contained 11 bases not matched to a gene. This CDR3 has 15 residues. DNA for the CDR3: TGTGCCAGCAGCTACAGGGAAGGGGGCCAAAACGAGCAGTACTTC. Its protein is CASSYREGGQNEQYF.

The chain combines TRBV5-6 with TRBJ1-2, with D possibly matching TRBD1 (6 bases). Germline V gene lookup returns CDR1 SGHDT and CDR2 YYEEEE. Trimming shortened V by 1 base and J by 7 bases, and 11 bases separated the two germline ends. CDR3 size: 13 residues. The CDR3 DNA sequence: TGTGCCAGCAGCTTGCTCAGGGGCGTTGGCTACACCTTC. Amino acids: CASSLLRGVGYTF.

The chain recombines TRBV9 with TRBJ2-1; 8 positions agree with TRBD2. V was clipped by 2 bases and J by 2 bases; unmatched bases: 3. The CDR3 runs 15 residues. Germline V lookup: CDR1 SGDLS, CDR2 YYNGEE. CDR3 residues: CASSVSGGPYNEQFF. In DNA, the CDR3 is TGTGCCAGCAGCGTTTCGGGGGGGCCCTACAATGAGCAGTTCTTC. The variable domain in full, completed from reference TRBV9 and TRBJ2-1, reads DSGVTQTPKHLITATGQRVTLRCSPRSGDLSVYWYQQSLDQGLQFLIQYYNGEERAKGNILERFSAQQFPDLHSELNLSSLELGDSALYFCASSVSGGPYNEQFFGPGTRLTVL.

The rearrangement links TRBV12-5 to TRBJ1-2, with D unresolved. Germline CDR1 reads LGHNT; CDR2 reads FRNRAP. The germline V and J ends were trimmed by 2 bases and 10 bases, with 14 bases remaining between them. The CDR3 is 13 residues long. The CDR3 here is CASGLLELGVYTF. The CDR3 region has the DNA TGTGCTAGTGGTTTGCTAGAGTTGGGTGTCTACACCTTC.

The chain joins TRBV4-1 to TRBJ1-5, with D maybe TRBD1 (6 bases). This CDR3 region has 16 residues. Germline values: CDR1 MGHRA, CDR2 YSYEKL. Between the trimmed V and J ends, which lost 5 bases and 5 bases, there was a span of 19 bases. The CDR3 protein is CASSVAGEGVYQPQHF. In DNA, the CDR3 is TGCGCCAGCAGCGTAGCGGGGGAGGGGGTGTATCAGCCCCAGCATTTT.